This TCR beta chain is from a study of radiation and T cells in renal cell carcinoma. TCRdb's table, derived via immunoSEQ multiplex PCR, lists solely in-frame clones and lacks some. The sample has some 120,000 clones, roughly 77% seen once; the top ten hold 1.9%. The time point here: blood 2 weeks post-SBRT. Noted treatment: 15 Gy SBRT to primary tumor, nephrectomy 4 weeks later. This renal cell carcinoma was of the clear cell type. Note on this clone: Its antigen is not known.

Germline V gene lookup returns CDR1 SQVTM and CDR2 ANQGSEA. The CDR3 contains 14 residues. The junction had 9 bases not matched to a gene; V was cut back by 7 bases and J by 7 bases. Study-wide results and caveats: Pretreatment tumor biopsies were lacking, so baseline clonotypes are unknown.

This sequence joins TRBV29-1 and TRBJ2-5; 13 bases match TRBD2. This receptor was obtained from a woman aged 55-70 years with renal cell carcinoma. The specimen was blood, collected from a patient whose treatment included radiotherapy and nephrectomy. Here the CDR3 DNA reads TGCAGCGGTGGGACTAGCGGGAAGTTAGGGACCCAGTACTTC. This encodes CSGGTSGKLGTQYF. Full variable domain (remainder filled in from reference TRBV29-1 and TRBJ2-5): SAVISQKPSRDICQRGTSLTIQCQVDSQVTMMFWYRQQPGQSLTLIATANQGSEATYESGFVIDKFPISRPNLTFSTLTVSNMSPEDSSIYLCSGGTSGKLGTQYFGPGTRLLVL.